What follows describes a single TCR beta chain. Generated by immunoSEQ multiplex PCR, the TCRdb table keeps only in-frame clones and is missing some. The sample lists some 170,000 clones; roughly 89% were seen once. Germline CDR1 and CDR2: MNHEY and SMNVEV (reference sequence). The CDR3 consists of 14 residues. Deletions cut 6 bases from V and 4 bases from J, with 15 bases between. This record belongs to a study of cytomegalovirus exposure and HLA in healthy donors. Whole-study context: In a later analysis, the roughly 130 validation repertoires were reported to have used the same platform as the 600 to 800 first-cohort repertoires.

The chain carries TRBV27 and TRBJ2-5, with D perhaps matching TRBD2 (6 bases). Specimen: PBMCs. The receptor's source is a woman younger than 45 in good health and CMV-seronegative. CDR3 residues: CASSGGILGETQYF. CDR3 nucleotide sequence: TGTGCCAGCAGCGGGGGAATATTAGGAGAGACCCAGTACTTC.